These 23 T cell receptor beta chains were sequenced from one sample in a study of blood T cells in healthy people across ages. Through a sample-barcoded 5' primer and a J-beta primer mix, a second PCR was run for 7 to 11 cycles. TCRdb processed the 5' RACE reads anew with MiXCR; each CDR3 protein has one entry. The sample lists over 700,000 distinct CDR3 sequences; approximately 53% were seen once. Sequencing was done on a sample of blood. The receptors stem from a man older than 75 in good health.

The chain joins TRBV9 to TRBJ1-1; 8 bases fit TRBD1. V trimming: 4 bases; J trimming: 6 bases; junction bases outside the gene matches: 5. The CDR3 consists of 13 residues. Germline CDR1 SGDLS, CDR2 YYNGEE. In DNA form, the CDR3 reads TGTGCCAGCAGCCCCCGGACAGGGCCTGAAGCTTTCTTT. It translates to CASSPRTGPEAFF. Filled out from reference TRBV9 and TRBJ1-1, the complete variable domain reads DSGVTQTPKHLITATGQRVTLRCSPRSGDLSVYWYQQSLDQGLQFLIQYYNGEERAKGNILERFSAQQFPDLHSELNLSSLELGDSALYFCASSPRTGPEAFFGQGTRLTVV.

The chain has TRBV12-3 or TRBV12-4 and TRBJ2-2; D unresolved. The V and J ends lost 5 bases and 1 base respectively, with 11 bases between them. The CDR3 consists of 15 residues. CDR3 loop: CASSPLWGNTGELFF. CDR3 sequence (DNA): TGTGCCAGCAGTCCGCTTTGGGGGAACACCGGGGAGCTGTTTTTT.

This clonotype has just a few counts. The chain has TRBV25-1 and TRBJ2-5, with 7 bases that match TRBD2. V shed 3 bases and J 1 base; nucleotides not matched to a gene: 11. CDR3 size: 17 residues. Germline V gives CDR1 MGHDK, CDR2 SYGVNS. Here the CDR3 DNA reads TGTGCCAGCAGTGATGACGGCGCGGCGGGGGTCCAAGAGACCCAGTACTTC. Its translation is CASSDDGAAGVQETQYF. Full variable domain (remainder filled in from reference TRBV25-1 and TRBJ2-5): EADIYQTPRYLVIGTGKKITLECSQTMGHDKMYWYQQDPGMELHLIHYSYGVNSTEKGDLSSESTVSRIRTEHFPLTLESARPSHTSQYLCASSDDGAAGVQETQYFGPGTRLLVL.

The chain uses TRBV7-2 and TRBJ2-7; 7 positions agree with TRBD2. Germline CDR1 SGHTA, CDR2 FQGNSA. V shed 2 bases and J 7 bases; nucleotides not matched to a gene: 11. The CDR3 covers 15 residues. The CDR3: CASSLMAGDYNEQYF. CDR3 in DNA: TGTGCCAGCAGCTTAATGGCGGGAGATTACAATGAGCAGTACTTC.

The chain couples TRBV10-1 to TRBJ2-7; possibly TRBD1 for D (6 bases). Trimming pared 4 bases from V and 0 bases from J, leaving 16 bases between. The CDR3 runs 16 residues. Germline CDR1 and CDR2: WNHNN and SYGVQD (reference sequence). The CDR3 sequence: CASSGTGTPSSYEQYF. In nucleotides, the CDR3 is TGCGCCAGCAGTGGTACCGGGACACCAAGCTCCTACGAGCAGTACTTC.

This clonotype was detected only a few times. The CDR3 DNA reads as TGTGCCACCAGTGAGAGACTAGCCAATGAGCAGTTCTTC. Its translation: CATSERLANEQFF. The rearrangement uses TRBV24-1 and TRBJ2-1, with 7 bases matching TRBD2. This CDR3 has 13 amino acids. V shed 4 bases, J shed 6 bases, and the junction held 2 bases outside the gene matches. Germline CDR1 is KGHDR and CDR2 is SFDVKD.

This rearrangement joins TRBV21-1 to TRBJ2-7; the D call TRBD2 from the table was never checked on the DNA. TRBV21-1 has pseudogene status. The CDR3 extends over 16 amino acids. CDR3 in amino acids: CASSKGLEGSSYEQYF. Written as DNA, the CDR3 is TGTGCCAGTAGCAAAGGATTGGAGGGGAGCTCCTACGAGCAGTACTTC.

This clonotype was seen a few times. The CDR3 protein is CASSALSGSYEQYF. For the CDR3, the DNA is TGTGCCAGCAGCGCTCTTAGCGGTTCCTACGAGCAGTACTTC. The gene calls are TRBV9 and TRBJ2-7; TRBD2 might be the D (6 bases). The V and J ends lost 3 bases and 1 base respectively, with 11 bases between them. The CDR3 length is 14 residues. Germline CDR1 reads SGDLS; CDR2 reads YYNGEE.

V gene TRBV20-1 combines with J gene TRBJ2-7, with 7 bases identical to TRBD1. The V segment lost 0 bases and the J segment 2 bases; nucleotides outside the gene matches: 10. The CDR3 is 16 amino acids. The germline V gene has CDR1 DFQATT and CDR2 SNEGSKA (reference sequence). This CDR3 is CSARENYGTVTYEQYF. CDR3 nucleotides: TGCAGTGCTAGAGAAAATTACGGGACAGTTACCTACGAGCAGTACTTC.

The chain couples TRBV29-1 to TRBJ2-2; TRBD1 aligns across 7 bases. The CDR3 totals 14 residues. In germline, CDR1 is SQVTM, CDR2 ANQGSEA. V shed 6 bases and J 3 bases; nucleotides not matched to a gene: 7. The CDR3 region is CSVQQGRDTGELFF. The CDR3 nucleotides are TGCAGCGTCCAACAGGGGCGGGACACCGGGGAGCTGTTTTTT.

This clonotype was counted only a few times. V and J are TRBV6-1 and TRBJ2-7; 10 nucleotides match TRBD1. Trimming at V came to 4 bases and at J to 3 bases, leaving 9 bases not matched to a gene. Germline V lookup: CDR1 MNHNS, CDR2 SASEGT. CDR3 length: 16 amino acids. CDR3 loop: CASSGGQGSSYYEQYF. DNA for the CDR3: TGTGCCAGCAGTGGGGGACAGGGGTCGTCCTACTACGAGCAGTACTTC.

Only a few counts were recorded for this clonotype. The chain combines TRBV5-1 with TRBJ1-5; D perhaps matches TRBD1 (5 bases). This CDR3 has 14 amino acids. Germline CDR1 reads SGHRS; CDR2 reads YFSETQ. V dropped 4 bases and J dropped 6 bases, with 14 bases sitting between them. CDR3 residues: CASSPIVGVQPQHF. The CDR3 DNA follows: TGCGCCAGCAGCCCGATTGTGGGGGTTCAGCCCCAGCATTTT.

In its sample, this clonotype was seen a few times. This chain connects TRBV27 to TRBJ1-5; TRBD1 is a possible D gene (6 bases). The CDR3 is 17 residues long. The V gene lost 3 bases and the J gene lost 0 bases, with 15 bases spanning the gap. Germline V gene sequence: CDR1 MNHEY, CDR2 SMNVEV (reference sequence). The chain's CDR3 is CASSFPPRGGSNQPQHF. CDR3 DNA sequence: TGTGCCAGCAGTTTTCCCCCCAGGGGAGGTAGCAATCAGCCCCAGCATTTT.

V gene TRBV20-1 combines with J gene TRBJ2-5; D is undetermined. CDR3 length: 15 amino acids. Germline V gene lookup returns CDR1 DFQATT and CDR2 SNEGSKA (reference sequence). Trimming pared 3 bases from V and 0 bases from J, leaving 14 bases between. CDR3 sequence: CSASPPLRDQETQYF. The CDR3 DNA follows: TGCAGTGCTAGCCCTCCCCTTAGAGACCAAGAGACCCAGTACTTC.

The chain combines TRBV27 with TRBJ2-7, with D perhaps matching TRBD1 (6 bases). Germline lookup yields CDR1 MNHEY and CDR2 SMNVEV (reference sequence). CDR3 length: 12 amino acids. V was clipped by 8 bases and J by 4 bases, with 12 bases between them. The CDR3 is CASLIRGYEQYF. The DNA for the CDR3 is TGTGCCAGCCTTATAAGGGGGTACGAGCAGTACTTC.

This clonotype was picked up a small number of times. This rearrangement joins TRBV29-1 to TRBJ1-4; possible D gene TRBD1, 5 bases. Trimming removed 4 bases from V and 10 bases from J, with 13 bases in between. CDR3 length: 12 residues. Germline CDR1 SQVTM, CDR2 ANQGSEA. The CDR3 sequence: CSVVSGSGKLFF. CDR3 DNA: TGCAGCGTTGTGTCAGGGAGCGGAAAACTGTTTTTT.

The V call is TRBV7-2, the J call TRBJ2-3; 7 bases fit TRBD2. CDR3 length equals 14 residues. The V and J ends lost 4 bases and 14 bases, in that order; junction bases with no gene match: 15. Germline loops: CDR1 SGHTA, CDR2 FQGNSA. CDR3 in amino acids: CASSSPGGCRYAYF. The CDR3 region has the DNA TGTGCCAGCAGCTCCCCGGGGGGATGCAGATACGCGTATTTT.

A note on this clonotype: An end of the junction differs from the germline gene, which may be a read error. The chain carries TRBV24-1 and TRBJ2-1; TRBD2 agrees at 7 bases. The CDR3 has 14 residues. Germline CDR1 KGHDR, CDR2 SFDVKD. CDR3 loop: CACSLTSSHNEQFF. The CDR3 DNA follows: TGTGCCTGTTCCTTGACTAGCTCCCACAATGAGCAGTTCTTC.

The chain uses TRBV9 and TRBJ2-6, with TRBD1 identical over 8 bases. The CDR3 extends over 19 amino acids. V dropped 0 bases and J dropped 0; count of bases not matched to a gene: 8. The germline gives CDR1 SGDLS, CDR2 YYNGEE. DNA of the CDR3: TGTGCCAGCAGCGTAGGGCTAGACAGGGGAAGCTCTGGGGCCAACGTCCTGACTTTC. Its protein is CASSVGLDRGSSGANVLTF.

A single count supports this clonotype. V is TRBV7-2 and J is TRBJ2-3, with TRBD1 as a possible D gene (6 bases). Germline V gene data show CDR1 as SGHTA and CDR2 as FQGNSA. The length of the CDR3 is 14 residues. V lost 8 bases, J lost 4 bases, and 16 bases lay in between. The CDR3 nucleotides are TGTGCCAGCGGTGCGGGCAGGGGCGCAGATACGCAGTATTTT. Encoded protein: CASGAGRGADTQYF.

This chain links TRBV5-1 with TRBJ2-1; 9 bases align to TRBD2. Germline V CDR1 and CDR2: SGHRS, YFSETQ. This CDR3 is built from 16 residues. The V segment lost 1 base and the J segment 9 bases; nucleotides outside the gene matches: 11. CDR3 region: CASSLLQAGGGGEQFF. The CDR3 nucleotides are TGCGCCAGCAGCTTGCTCCAAGCGGGAGGAGGGGGTGAGCAGTTCTTC.

This clonotype was seen only a few times. V gene TRBV7-2 combines with J gene TRBJ2-3; D uncertain. Germline V gives CDR1 SGHTA, CDR2 FQGNSA. The CDR3 runs 13 residues. The germline V and J ends were trimmed by 1 base and 14 bases, with 16 bases remaining between them. The chain's CDR3 is CASSLDAHRYAYF. The CDR3 DNA reads as TGTGCCAGCAGCTTAGACGCGCACAGATACGCGTATTTT.

This rearrangement joins TRBV3-1 to TRBJ2-3, with D possibly matching TRBD2 (5 bases). Trimming took 3 bases from V and 6 from J, leaving 10 bases between them. The CDR3 is made up of 13 amino acids. CDR1 is LGHDT and CDR2 is YNNKEL in the germline V gene (reference sequence). CDR3 sequence (DNA): TGTGCCAGCAGCCAGAGAGGCGGGGATACGCAGTATTTT. The encoded protein is CASSQRGGDTQYF.